The 20 T cell receptor beta chains in this list originate from one sample, sequenced in a study of regulatory T cells in long-lasting Graves disease. Time point given: persistent/refractory GD, antithyroid drugs over 5 years with positive TRAb. Researchers made the TCR library from RNA that was extracted from PBMCs. HTBI primers from iRepertoire and Arm-PCR of CDR3 regions yielded the TCR beta libraries. TCRdb called the multiplex PCR reads again in MiXCR, with one record for every CDR3 protein. Altogether approximately 690,000 distinct CDR3 sequences are present, about 32% being singletons, with the ten largest covering under 55%. Material: peripheral blood mononuclear cells (PBMCs), obtained when the disease was refractory, from a patient treated with antithyroid drugs. The receptor source for this set is a female donor with Graves disease.

On this clonotype: With a much larger clone just one base away, this may be a read error. The V call is TRBV12-3 or TRBV12-4, the J call TRBJ1-2; D gene uncertain. This CDR3 has 10 amino acids. The DNA for the CDR3 is TGTGCCGGCGGCCGGTTGGATCCCTTTTTC. It translates to CAGGRLDPFF.

This clonotype has a count of ten or more. This chain links TRBV2 with TRBJ1-5; the D gene is possibly TRBD1 (6 bases). The germline CDR1 and CDR2 sequences are SNHLY and FYNNEI. This CDR3 comprises 14 residues. Trimming took off 2 bases at V and 7 bases at J, with 12 bases between the two ends. Here the CDR3 reads CASSEMGAWQPQHF. As DNA, the CDR3 is TGTGCCAGCAGTGAAATGGGGGCTTGGCAGCCCCAGCATTTT. The complete variable domain, with remaining parts taken from reference TRBV2 and TRBJ1-5, reads EPEVTQTPSHQVTQMGQEVILRCVPISNHLYFYWYRQILGQKVEFLVSFYNNEISEKSEIFDDQFSVERPDGSNFTLKIRSTKLEDSAMYFCASSEMGAWQPQHFGDGTRLSIL.

This clonotype has a count of ten or more. The DNA of the CDR3 is TGTGCCAGCAGTGAATATCTCAGAAGCAATCAGCCCCAGCATTTT. Translating gives CASSEYLRSNQPQHF. The chain is built from TRBV2 and TRBJ1-5, with unresolved D. V was shortened by 2 bases and J by 1 base, with 9 bases between the two germline ends. This CDR3 region has 15 residues. Germline CDR1 and CDR2: SNHLY and FYNNEI.

This chain connects TRBV11-2 to TRBJ1-6; D gene uncertain. The V gene's germline CDR1 is SGHAT and CDR2 FQNNGV. V dropped 5 bases and J dropped 0 bases, with 14 bases sitting between them. The CDR3 spans 17 residues. The CDR3 protein is CASSSFSESSYNSPLHF. In nucleotides, the CDR3 is TGTGCCAGCAGCAGTTTTAGCGAAAGCTCCTATAATTCACCCCTCCACTTT.

This clonotype was seen repeatedly, ten times or more. The chain carries TRBV20-1 and TRBJ1-2; 7 positions agree with TRBD1. The CDR3 contains 11 residues. Germline CDR1 and CDR2: DFQATT and SNEGSKA (reference sequence). The chain's CDR3 is CTPTGLYGYTF. The CDR3 region has the DNA TGCACCCCGACAGGGCTTTATGGCTACACCTTC.

This chain joins TRBV20-1 and TRBJ1-5; D might be TRBD1 (6 bases). Per germline, CDR1 DFQATT and CDR2 SNEGSKA (reference sequence). The CDR3 is 13 residues long. Trimming left V 6 bases short and J 9 bases short, with 18 bases between. The CDR3 sequence is CSAPTDSPRPQHF. DNA of the CDR3: TGCAGTGCCCCCACGGACAGCCCGCGGCCCCAGCATTTT.

This clonotype was counted a single time. This sequence joins TRBV9 and TRBJ2-1; no firm D call. The germline gives CDR1 SGDLS, CDR2 YYNGEE. V gave up 0 bases and J gave up 9 bases, with 16 bases separating them. This CDR3 spans 15 amino acids. CDR3 sequence reads: CASSVGARFQTEQFF. Written as DNA, the CDR3 is TGTGCCAGCAGCGTAGGAGCCAGATTCCAGACTGAGCAGTTCTTC.

This clonotype appeared many times. The V and J genes are TRBV7-9 and TRBJ1-1; D remains unclear. Trimming pared 2 bases from V and 1 base from J, leaving 11 bases between. The CDR3 is made up of 15 amino acids. Per the germline V gene, CDR1 is SEHNR and CDR2 is FQNEAQ (reference sequence). CDR3 sequence (DNA): TGTGCCAGCAGCTTATCGGCCGGGTCGAACACTGAAGCTTTCTTT. Its protein product is CASSLSAGSNTEAFF.

The chain uses TRBV20-1 and TRBJ2-3; no firm D call. There are 15 residues in the CDR3. The V end lost 3 bases, the J end lost 0 bases, and 13 bases lay between the germline ends. Germline-derived CDR1 and CDR2 are DFQATT and SNEGSKA (reference sequence). CDR3 nucleotide sequence: TGCAGTGCTAGGCTGACAACTCCTAGCACAGATACGCAGTATTTT. It specifies CSARLTTPSTDTQYF.

This rearrangement joins TRBV27 to TRBJ1-6, with D possibly TRBD1 on 6 matching bases. The length of the CDR3 is 13 residues. CDR1 is MNHEY and CDR2 is SMNVEV in the germline V gene (reference sequence). V lost 3 bases and J lost 13, with 13 bases in between. CDR3 sequence reads: CASSLGQASPLHF. In DNA, the CDR3 is TGTGCCAGCAGTTTGGGACAAGCATCCCCCCTCCACTTT.

CDR3: CASSYVRSTAFF. The CDR3 DNA follows: TGTGCCAGCAGTTATGTACGTAGCACGGCTTTCTTT. V is TRBV6-5 and J is TRBJ1-1; D gene unclear. The CDR3 has 12 residues. V was clipped by 3 bases and J by 11 bases, with 13 bases between them. CDR1 MNHEY and CDR2 SVGAGI come from the germline V gene.

In its sample, this clonotype was seen once. The chain has TRBV6-1 and TRBJ1-2, with 7 positions matching TRBD1. CDR1 is MNHNS and CDR2 is SASEGT in the germline V gene. CDR3 length equals 14 residues. The V segment lost 6 bases and the J segment 4 bases; nucleotides outside the gene matches: 8. CDR3 in DNA: TGTGCCAGCAGCCACACTCGGGACAGCTATGGCTACACCTTC. This translates into CASSHTRDSYGYTF.

The chain has TRBV6-1 and TRBJ2-6; 8 positions agree with TRBD2. The germline CDR1 and CDR2 sequences are MNHNS and SASEGT. CDR3 length: 16 amino acids. V lost 6 bases and J lost 3; bases outside the gene matches: 7. The CDR3 loop reads CASRPGRVVGANVLTF. In DNA form, the CDR3 reads TGTGCCAGCAGACCCGGGAGGGTGGTTGGGGCCAACGTCCTGACTTTC.

In its sample, this clonotype was seen a few times. The rearrangement uses TRBV20-1 and TRBJ2-7, with a weak D call TRBD1 (6 bases). This CDR3 spans 13 amino acids. Germline CDR1 and CDR2: DFQATT and SNEGSKA (reference sequence). Trimming cost V 6 bases and J 4 bases, with 16 bases left between them. Written as DNA, the CDR3 is TGCAGTGCCTCTCCCGGGACACCTTACGAGCAGTACTTC. It yields the protein CSASPGTPYEQYF.

J is TRBJ1-5 and V is TRBV6-1; unclear D gene. Germline lookup yields CDR1 MNHNS and CDR2 SASEGT. This CDR3 has 17 amino acids. V dropped 5 bases and J dropped 2 bases, with 19 bases sitting between them. The CDR3 loop is CASSNNPNPGGNQPQHF. Here the CDR3 DNA reads TGTGCCAGCAGTAATAACCCTAACCCTGGGGGCAATCAGCCCCAGCATTTT.

The chain employs TRBV9 and TRBJ1-2; maybe TRBD1 (6 bases). V lost 3 bases and J lost 7, with 19 bases in between. Germline lookup yields CDR1 SGDLS and CDR2 YYNGEE. CDR3 length: 15 amino acids. Here the CDR3 reads CASSEGHYLNTGYTF. DNA of the CDR3: TGTGCCAGCAGCGAGGGACACTACCTAAACACTGGCTACACCTTC. Looking up the rest from reference TRBV9 and TRBJ1-2 gives the full variable domain: DSGVTQTPKHLITATGQRVTLRCSPRSGDLSVYWYQQSLDQGLQFLIQYYNGEERAKGNILERFSAQQFPDLHSELNLSSLELGDSALYFCASSEGHYLNTGYTFGSGTRLTVV.

The chain combines TRBV6-2 or TRBV6-3 with TRBJ1-5; D call uncertain. Trimming took off 4 bases at V and 2 bases at J, with 9 bases between the two ends. The CDR3 spans 14 residues. CDR1 MNHEY and CDR2 SVGEGT come from the germline V gene. The DNA for the CDR3 is TGTGCCAGCAGTTTTAAGGTGGGCAATCAGCCCCAGCATTTT. Its translation: CASSFKVGNQPQHF.

In this sample, this clonotype turned up many times. This sequence joins TRBV12-5 and TRBJ2-2, with TRBD1 matching over 7 bases. Germline CDR1 LGHNT, CDR2 FRNRAP. The CDR3 runs to 14 residues. The V and J ends lost 6 bases and 4 bases, in that order; junction bases with no gene match: 5. CDR3 loop: CASGSTGSTGELFF. In DNA, the CDR3 is TGTGCTAGTGGCTCGACAGGGAGCACCGGGGAGCTGTTTTTT. The full variable domain, with the rest looked up from reference TRBV12-5 and TRBJ2-2, is DARVTQTPRHKVTEMGQEVTMRCQPILGHNTVFWYRQTMMQGLELLAYFRNRAPLDDSGMPKDRFSAEMPDATLATLKIQPSEPRDSAVYFCASGSTGSTGELFFGEGSRLTVL.

This clonotype turned up a few times. V gene TRBV15 combines with J gene TRBJ1-1; tentative D call: TRBD1 (5 bases). Germline CDR1 and CDR2: LNHNV and YYDKDF (reference sequence). This CDR3 has 13 amino acids. Trimming left V 5 bases short and J 3 bases short, with 10 bases between. The CDR3 loop reads CATSGRDHTEAFF. The CDR3, as DNA: TGTGCCACCAGCGGCCGGGACCACACTGAAGCTTTCTTT.

In its sample, this clonotype was seen a few times. CDR3 DNA sequence: TGTGCCAGCAGCCAGGACAGGGGGCTTAGAGGCTACACCTTC. Its protein product is CASSQDRGLRGYTF. This chain links TRBV3-1 with TRBJ1-2, with TRBD1 matching 11 bases. Unmatched junction bases numbered 5, after V lost 3 bases and J lost 8 bases. Germline V gene lookup returns CDR1 LGHDT and CDR2 YNNKEL (reference sequence). This CDR3 is 14 amino acids long.